The 30 T cell receptor beta chains below were found in one sample sequenced in a study of cytomegalovirus exposure and HLA in healthy donors. The primer mix had 60 Vbeta and 13 Jbeta primers. Generated by immunoSEQ multiplex PCR, the TCRdb table keeps only in-frame clones and is missing some. The sample shows about 150,000 clones, under 90% of them seen only once. The sample was PBMCs. Receptors originate from a man between 25 and 39 years old in good health and CMV-seropositive.

The count of this clone is one. CDR3 sequence (DNA): TGTGCCAGCAGTCCCGGAGCGTATGGCTACACCTTC. Translation: CASSPGAYGYTF. The J gene is TRBJ1-2, the V gene TRBV6-5; no clear D. This CDR3 spans 12 amino acids. Germline V lookup: CDR1 MNHEY, CDR2 SVGAGI. The V gene lost 5 bases and the J gene lost 5 bases, with 9 bases spanning the gap.

The gene calls are TRBV5-1 and TRBJ2-7, with 10 bases fitting TRBD2. V dropped 0 bases and J dropped 5; count of bases not matched to a gene: 5. The CDR3 is 15 amino acids. Germline V gene lookup returns CDR1 SGHRS and CDR2 YFSETQ. The DNA of the CDR3 is TGCGCCAGCAGCTTGGGAGGACTAGCGGTGAACGAGCAGTACTTC. It translates to CASSLGGLAVNEQYF.

The rearrangement links TRBV7-7 to TRBJ2-1; TRBD1 might be the D (5 bases). The V end was cut by 5 bases, the J end by 5 bases, with 22 bases between. Germline loops: CDR1 SSHAT, CDR2 FNYEAQ (reference sequence). The CDR3 runs 17 residues. CDR3: CASSLDSSGPGNNEQFF. The CDR3 coding sequence is TGTGCCAGCAGCCTAGATAGCAGTGGGCCAGGGAACAATGAGCAGTTCTTC. The full variable domain, rest sourced from reference TRBV7-7 and TRBJ2-1, is GAGVSQSPRYKVTKRGQDVTLRCDPISSHATLYWYQQALGQGPEFLTYFNYEAQPDKSGLPSDRFSAERPEGSISTLTIQRTEQRDSAMYRCASSLDSSGPGNNEQFFGPGTRLTVL.

V is TRBV2 and J is TRBJ2-3; 11 bases are shared with TRBD2. CDR1 SNHLY and CDR2 FYNNEI come from the germline V gene. Germline trimming cut 3 bases from V and 5 bases from J; bases unmatched to any gene: 7. The CDR3 sequence is 16 residues long. The CDR3 loop reads CASSEQGLAVGDTQYF. For the CDR3, the DNA is TGTGCCAGCAGTGAGCAGGGACTAGCGGTTGGAGATACGCAGTATTTT.

The chain carries TRBV11-2 and TRBJ1-2; 7 bases match TRBD1. Germline V lookup: CDR1 SGHAT, CDR2 FQNNGV. Unmatched junction bases numbered 11, after V lost 1 base and J lost 0 bases. The CDR3 contains 18 residues. The CDR3, as DNA: TGTGCCAGCAGCTTAGGGGTCGGGACAGCCTACTCTAACTATGGCTACACCTTC. Amino acid sequence: CASSLGVGTAYSNYGYTF.

This chain links TRBV7-8 with TRBJ2-3; 15 bases line up with TRBD2. The CDR3 has 18 amino acids. CDR1 and CDR2 (germline): SGHVS, FQNEAQ. With 5 bases clipped from V and 0 bases from J, the junction kept 6 bases outside the gene matches. CDR3 nucleotides: TGTGCCAGCAGCCCAGGGACTAGCGGGAGGTCTAGCACAGATACGCAGTATTTT. Protein product: CASSPGTSGRSSTDTQYF.

The chain employs TRBV27 and TRBJ1-1; D gene unclear. Trimming pared 5 bases from V and 4 bases from J, leaving 11 bases between. The CDR3 runs 13 residues. Germline CDR1 MNHEY, CDR2 SMNVEV (reference sequence). The CDR3 nucleotides read TGTGCCAGCAGTGGTCAGGTGAGCACTGAAGCTTTCTTT. Translating gives CASSGQVSTEAFF.

The gene calls are TRBV7-3 and TRBJ2-1; no definite D call. Per germline, CDR1 SGHTA and CDR2 FQGTGA. This CDR3 contains 14 residues. V lost 4 bases to trimming and J lost 9 bases, with 16 bases between them. The CDR3 here is CASSSSTASGEQFF. The CDR3 DNA is TGTGCCAGCAGCTCGTCGACTGCCAGTGGTGAGCAGTTCTTC.

The V call is TRBV5-1, the J call TRBJ2-4; D is uncertain. V lost 0 bases and J lost 2, with 6 bases in between. CDR3 size: 14 residues. Germline CDR1 is SGHRS and CDR2 is YFSETQ. CDR3 sequence (DNA): TGCGCCAGCAGCTTGGGAGGATCCAAAAACATTCAGTACTTC. Translating it yields CASSLGGSKNIQYF.

The chain employs TRBV4-2 and TRBJ1-1, with D perhaps matching TRBD1 (6 bases). CDR3 length equals 14 residues. The germline V and J ends were trimmed by 7 bases and 6 bases, with 18 bases remaining between them. Germline V gene data show CDR1 as LGHNA and CDR2 as YNFKEQ. The CDR3 reads CASTPDRLPAEAFF. The CDR3 DNA reads as TGTGCCAGCACCCCAGACAGGCTCCCCGCTGAAGCTTTCTTT.

This chain connects TRBV7-2 to TRBJ2-5, with D hard to call. Trimming cost V 0 bases and J 1 base, with 15 bases left between them. From germline, CDR1 is SGHTA and CDR2 FQGNSA. The CDR3 totals 17 residues. CDR3 bases: TGTGCCAGCAGCTTAGCCCGCGTTAACTTTTTCCAAGAGACCCAGTACTTC. Its translation is CASSLARVNFFQETQYF.

V gene TRBV5-4 combines with J gene TRBJ2-1, with D possibly being TRBD1 (5 bases). The germline V gene encodes CDR1 SGHNT and CDR2 YYREEE (reference sequence). The CDR3 has 14 amino acids. Trimming removed 0 bases from V and 7 bases from J, with 11 bases in between. CDR3 in DNA: TGTGCCAGCAGCTTGGCGACCTACAGGAATGAGCAGTTCTTC. This encodes CASSLATYRNEQFF.

V is TRBV27 and J is TRBJ2-2; TRBD1 aligns across 8 bases. Unmatched junction bases numbered 12, after V lost 6 bases and J lost 6 bases. Germline loops: CDR1 MNHEY, CDR2 SMNVEV (reference sequence). This CDR3 region has 16 residues. CDR3 nucleotides: TGTGCCAGCAGGGCCCCCACAGGGGGGCTCCCCGGGGAGCTGTTTTTT. As protein: CASRAPTGGLPGELFF.

The genes are TRBV7-2 and TRBJ1-6, with D uncertain. Deletions cut 3 bases from V and 10 bases from J, with 13 bases between. Germline CDR1 reads SGHTA; CDR2 reads FQGNSA. The CDR3 loop spans 14 amino acids. CDR3 protein: CASSFGGRESPLHF. Written as DNA, the CDR3 is TGTGCCAGCAGCTTCGGAGGGAGAGAATCACCCCTCCACTTT.

The V gene is TRBV18, the J gene TRBJ2-1, with D unclear. Germline-derived CDR1 and CDR2 are KGHSH and LQKENI. This CDR3 region has 15 residues. V dropped 4 bases and J dropped 1 base, with 11 bases sitting between them. The CDR3 reads CASSLGADSYNEQFF. The CDR3 DNA sequence: TGTGCCAGCTCACTGGGCGCAGATTCCTACAATGAGCAGTTCTTC.

The chain carries TRBV30 and TRBJ1-2, with 10 bases that match TRBD1. The trim removed 2 bases at V and 5 bases at J, leaving 8 bases unmatched. Germline loops: CDR1 GTSNPN, CDR2 SVGIG (reference sequence). There are 15 residues in the CDR3. The CDR3 loop is CAWSFRTGGTYGYTF. DNA of the CDR3: TGTGCCTGGAGTTTCCGGACAGGGGGAACGTATGGCTACACCTTC.

The chain is built from TRBV6-6 and TRBJ1-6; no reliable D call. CDR3 length: 16 residues. In germline, CDR1 is MNHNY, CDR2 SVGAGI (reference sequence). Deletions cut 0 bases from V and 13 bases from J, with 19 bases between. The CDR3 here is CASSYSVGQVDRPLHF. CDR3 coding DNA: TGTGCCAGCAGTTACTCGGTAGGCCAGGTGGATCGGCCCCTCCACTTT.

The sample holds one count of this clone. The rearrangement joins TRBV10-3 to TRBJ1-5; TRBD1 matches at 9 bases. There are 15 residues in the CDR3. V was pared by 6 bases and J by 4 bases, with 7 bases of the junction left unmatched. Looked up from germline, CDR1 is ENHRY and CDR2 is SYGVKD. The chain's CDR3 is CAIRAGQGENQPQHF. For the CDR3, the DNA is TGTGCCATCAGAGCGGGACAGGGTGAAAATCAGCCCCAGCATTTT.

This clone came up a few times. The rearrangement links TRBV9 to TRBJ2-2, with D possibly TRBD2 on 6 matching bases. The length of the CDR3 is 19 residues. Germline V gene data show CDR1 as SGDLS and CDR2 as YYNGEE. Trimming pared 4 bases from V and 5 bases from J, leaving 27 bases between. CDR3 region: CASSLPVGSAGFGTGELFF. The CDR3 nucleotides read TGTGCCAGCAGCCTACCGGTGGGCAGCGCGGGGTTCGGGACCGGGGAGCTGTTTTTT.

This clone was observed once. The chain combines TRBV10-2 with TRBJ2-3; the D is unclear. The ends were cut back, 5 bases at V and 0 bases at J, with 12 bases in the middle. CDR1 is WSHSY and CDR2 is SAAADI in the germline V gene. CDR3 length: 15 residues. CDR3 in amino acids: CASSSIDSSTDTQYF. CDR3 nucleotides: TGCGCCAGCAGTTCGATAGATTCGAGCACAGATACGCAGTATTTT.

The chain carries TRBV21-1 and TRBJ1-4; the table calls TRBD1, which could not be checked here. TRBV21-1 is a pseudogene segment. This CDR3 has 17 amino acids. The CDR3 spells CASSINREPVVGEKLFF. CDR3 sequence (DNA): TGTGCCAGCAGCATAAACAGGGAGCCGGTGGTGGGTGAAAAACTGTTTTTT.

The chain uses TRBV7-8 and TRBJ1-5, with 7 bases lining up with TRBD1. Germline V gives CDR1 SGHVS, CDR2 FQNEAQ. CDR3 length: 15 residues. V lost 3 bases and J lost 3; bases outside the gene matches: 5. The CDR3 coding sequence is TGTGCCAGCAGCTTGTTTACAGGGGTCAATCAGCCCCAGCATTTT. Protein sequence: CASSLFTGVNQPQHF. Drawing the rest from reference TRBV7-8 and TRBJ1-5, the complete variable domain is GAGVSQSPRYKVAKRGQDVALRCDPISGHVSLFWYQQALGQGPEFLTYFQNEAQLDKSGLPSDRFFAERPEGSVSTLKIQRTQQEDSAVYLCASSLFTGVNQPQHFGDGTRLSIL.

This clone was detected a few times. CDR3 loop: CASSLGRGQGATQYF. The DNA of the CDR3 is TGTGCCAGCAGCTTAGGTCGGGGACAGGGAGCGACCCAGTACTTC. The rearrangement links TRBV7-6 to TRBJ2-5, with 9 bases aligning to TRBD1. The CDR3 runs to 15 residues. V dropped 1 base and J dropped 7; count of bases not matched to a gene: 7. Germline V lookup: CDR1 SGHVS, CDR2 FNYEAQ.

The V and J genes are TRBV18 and TRBJ2-7; D is possibly TRBD2 (6 bases). The CDR3 has 14 residues. Trimming cost V 3 bases and J 5 bases, with 14 bases left between them. Germline CDR1 KGHSH, CDR2 LQKENI. The CDR3 nucleotides read TGTGCCAGCTCACCTTCTCGGGGGTCGGACGAGCAGTACTTC. As protein: CASSPSRGSDEQYF.

The chain is built from TRBV4-2 and TRBJ2-7; the match to TRBD2 covers 14 bases. CDR3 length: 18 residues. Per germline, CDR1 LGHNA and CDR2 YNFKEQ. The V segment lost 0 bases and the J segment 1 base; nucleotides outside the gene matches: 5. The CDR3 loop is CASSQDKGLAGDSYEQYF. Written as DNA, the CDR3 is TGTGCCAGCAGCCAAGATAAGGGACTAGCGGGGGATTCCTACGAGCAGTACTTC.

The chain couples TRBV19 to TRBJ1-1; TRBD1 aligns across 7 bases. CDR1 and CDR2 (germline): LNHDA, SQIVND (reference sequence). The CDR3 contains 14 residues. V lost 7 bases, J lost 0 bases, and 5 bases stayed unmatched. CDR3 sequence reads: CASNRGQMNTEAFF. The CDR3 nucleotides are TGTGCCAGTAACCGGGGACAGATGAACACTGAAGCTTTCTTT.

The CDR3 protein is CASMNSYNMNTEAFF. The CDR3 region has the DNA TGTGCCAGCATGAACAGCTATAACATGAACACTGAAGCTTTCTTT. The rearrangement uses TRBV6-5 and TRBJ1-1; D call uncertain. Trimming took off 7 bases at V and 0 bases at J, with 15 bases between the two ends. This CDR3 is built from 15 residues. CDR1 and CDR2 (germline): MNHEY, SVGAGI.

As DNA, the CDR3 is TGTGCCAGCGCAAATCCGGGACAGGGTAAAGATACGCAGTATTTT. This translates into CASANPGQGKDTQYF. This chain joins TRBV2 and TRBJ2-3; 9 bases are shared with TRBD1. The trim removed 8 bases at V and 5 bases at J, leaving 11 bases unmatched. Germline-derived CDR1 and CDR2 are SNHLY and FYNNEI. The CDR3 has 15 residues.

This clone has only one observation. V usage is TRBV27 and J usage is TRBJ2-5; 12 bases align to TRBD2. This CDR3 is 16 amino acids long. Germline lookup yields CDR1 MNHEY and CDR2 SMNVEV (reference sequence). V lost 3 bases, J lost 5 bases, and 7 bases stayed unmatched. The CDR3 region has the DNA TGTGCCAGCAGTTTCGTACTAGCGGGGGGTCACGAGACCCAGTACTTC. Translation gives CASSFVLAGGHETQYF.

This clone turned up a few times. V usage is TRBV7-3 and J usage is TRBJ2-1, with D uncertain. In germline, CDR1 is SGHTA, CDR2 FQGTGA. With 2 bases removed from V and 5 bases from J, the gap between germline ends came to 7 bases. This CDR3 is built from 13 residues. CDR3 DNA sequence: TGTGCCAGCAGCTTAGCCTCGGACAATGAGCAGTTCTTC. It yields the protein CASSLASDNEQFF. The full variable domain, completed using reference TRBV7-3 and TRBJ2-1, is GAGVSQTPSNKVTEKGKYVELRCDPISGHTALYWYRQSLGQGPEFLIYFQGTGAADDSGLPNDRFFAVRPEGSVSTLKIQRTERGDSAVYLCASSLASDNEQFFGPGTRLTVL.